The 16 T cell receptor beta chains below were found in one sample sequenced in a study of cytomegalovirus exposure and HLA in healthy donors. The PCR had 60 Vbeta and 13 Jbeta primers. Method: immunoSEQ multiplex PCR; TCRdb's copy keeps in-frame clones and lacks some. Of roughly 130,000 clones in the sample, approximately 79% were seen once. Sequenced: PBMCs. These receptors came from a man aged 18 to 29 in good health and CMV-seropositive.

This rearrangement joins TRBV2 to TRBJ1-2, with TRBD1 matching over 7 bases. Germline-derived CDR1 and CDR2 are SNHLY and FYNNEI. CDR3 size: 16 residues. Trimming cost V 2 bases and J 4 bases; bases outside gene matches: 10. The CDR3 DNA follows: TGTGCCAGCAGTGAAATGTTGAGGGGGCGATCCTATGGCTACACCTTC. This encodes CASSEMLRGRSYGYTF.

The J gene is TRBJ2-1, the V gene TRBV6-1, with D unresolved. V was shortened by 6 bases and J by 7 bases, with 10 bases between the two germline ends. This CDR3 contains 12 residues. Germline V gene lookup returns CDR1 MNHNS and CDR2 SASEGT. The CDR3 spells CASSSGWNEQFF. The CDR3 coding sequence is TGTGCCAGCAGCTCCGGGTGGAATGAGCAGTTCTTC.

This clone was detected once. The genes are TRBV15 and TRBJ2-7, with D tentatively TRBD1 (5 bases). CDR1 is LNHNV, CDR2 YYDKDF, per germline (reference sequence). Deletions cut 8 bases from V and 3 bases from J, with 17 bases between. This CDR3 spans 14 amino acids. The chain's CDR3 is CATSRKGRVYEQYF. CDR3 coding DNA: TGTGCCACCTCGAGGAAAGGCAGGGTCTACGAGCAGTACTTC.

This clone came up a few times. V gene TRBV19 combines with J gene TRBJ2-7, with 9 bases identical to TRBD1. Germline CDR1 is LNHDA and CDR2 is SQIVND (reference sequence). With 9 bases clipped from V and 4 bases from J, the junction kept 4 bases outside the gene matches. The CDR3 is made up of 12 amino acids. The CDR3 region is CASCDRGYEQYF. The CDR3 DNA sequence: TGTGCCAGCTGTGACAGGGGGTACGAGCAGTACTTC.

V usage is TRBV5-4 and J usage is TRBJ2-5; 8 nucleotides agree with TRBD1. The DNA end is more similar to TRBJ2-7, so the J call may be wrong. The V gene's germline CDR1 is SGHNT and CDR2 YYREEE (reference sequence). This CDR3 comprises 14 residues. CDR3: CASRPTGDGYEQYF. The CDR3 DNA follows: TGTGCCAGCAGACCGACAGGGGACGGCTACGAGCAGTACTTC.

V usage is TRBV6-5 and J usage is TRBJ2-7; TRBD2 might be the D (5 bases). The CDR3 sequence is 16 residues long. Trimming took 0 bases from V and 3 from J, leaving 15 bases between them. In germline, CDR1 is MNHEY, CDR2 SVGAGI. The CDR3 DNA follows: TGTGCCAGCAGTTACTCTGGGTCGGCGGGCCGCTACGAGCAGTACTTC. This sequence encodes CASSYSGSAGRYEQYF.

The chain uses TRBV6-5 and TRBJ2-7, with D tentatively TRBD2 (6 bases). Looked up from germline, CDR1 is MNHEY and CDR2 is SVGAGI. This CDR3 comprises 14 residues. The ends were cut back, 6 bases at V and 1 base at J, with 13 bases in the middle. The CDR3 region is CASSRDFSSYEQYF. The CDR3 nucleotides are TGTGCCAGCAGCCGGGACTTTAGTTCCTACGAGCAGTACTTC.

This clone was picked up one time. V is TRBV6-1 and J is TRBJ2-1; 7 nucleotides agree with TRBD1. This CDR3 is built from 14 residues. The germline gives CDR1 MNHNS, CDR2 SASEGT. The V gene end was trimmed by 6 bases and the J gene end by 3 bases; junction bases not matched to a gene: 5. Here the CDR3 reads CASSVGQNYNEQFF. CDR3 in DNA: TGTGCCAGCAGCGTGGGACAGAACTACAATGAGCAGTTCTTC.

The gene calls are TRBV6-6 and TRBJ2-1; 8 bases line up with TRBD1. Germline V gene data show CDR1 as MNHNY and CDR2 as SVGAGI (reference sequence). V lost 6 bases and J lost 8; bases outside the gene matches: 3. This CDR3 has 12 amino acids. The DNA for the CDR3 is TGTGCCAGCAGCGGACAGGGCGATGAGCAGTTCTTC. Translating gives CASSGQGDEQFF.

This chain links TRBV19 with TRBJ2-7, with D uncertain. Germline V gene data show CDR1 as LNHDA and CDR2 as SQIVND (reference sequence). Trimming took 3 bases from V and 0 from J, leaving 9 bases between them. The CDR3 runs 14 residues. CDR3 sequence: CASSIPGTSYEQYF. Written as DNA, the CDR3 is TGTGCCAGTAGTATTCCCGGTACCTCCTACGAGCAGTACTTC.

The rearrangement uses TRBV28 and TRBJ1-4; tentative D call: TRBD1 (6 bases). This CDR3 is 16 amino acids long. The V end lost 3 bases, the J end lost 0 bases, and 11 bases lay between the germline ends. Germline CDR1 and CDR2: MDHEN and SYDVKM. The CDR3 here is CASSFDRLSTNEKLFF. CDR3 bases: TGTGCCAGCAGTTTCGACAGGCTATCAACTAATGAAAAACTGTTTTTT.

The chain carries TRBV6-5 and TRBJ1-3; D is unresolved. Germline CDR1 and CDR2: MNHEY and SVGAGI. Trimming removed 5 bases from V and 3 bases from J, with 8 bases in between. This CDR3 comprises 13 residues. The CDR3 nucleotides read TGTGCCAGCAGTCCTCCAGTTGGAAACACCATATATTTT. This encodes CASSPPVGNTIYF.

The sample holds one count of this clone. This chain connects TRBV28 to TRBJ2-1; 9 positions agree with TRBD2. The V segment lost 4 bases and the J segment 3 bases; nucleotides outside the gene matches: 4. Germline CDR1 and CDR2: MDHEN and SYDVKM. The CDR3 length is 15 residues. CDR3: CASSWRTSDYNEQFF. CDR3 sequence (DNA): TGTGCCAGCAGTTGGAGGACTAGCGACTACAATGAGCAGTTCTTC.

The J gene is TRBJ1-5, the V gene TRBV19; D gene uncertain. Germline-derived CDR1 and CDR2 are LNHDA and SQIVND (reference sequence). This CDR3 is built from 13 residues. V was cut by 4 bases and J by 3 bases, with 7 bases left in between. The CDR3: CASSNSYNQPQHF. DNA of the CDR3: TGTGCCAGTAGTAATAGTTACAATCAGCCCCAGCATTTT.

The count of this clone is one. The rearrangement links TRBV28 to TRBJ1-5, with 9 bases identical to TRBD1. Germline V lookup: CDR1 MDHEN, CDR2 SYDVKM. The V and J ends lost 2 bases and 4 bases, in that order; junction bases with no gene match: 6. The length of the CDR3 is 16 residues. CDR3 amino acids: CASSLKLGTGNQPQHF. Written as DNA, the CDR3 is TGTGCCAGCAGTTTAAAATTGGGGACAGGGAATCAGCCCCAGCATTTT.

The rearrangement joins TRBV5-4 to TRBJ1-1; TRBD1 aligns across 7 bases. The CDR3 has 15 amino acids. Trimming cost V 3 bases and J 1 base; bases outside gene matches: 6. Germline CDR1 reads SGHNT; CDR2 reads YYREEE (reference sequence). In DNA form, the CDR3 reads TGTGCCAGCAGCTCCTGGGACAGCGGGAACACTGAAGCTTTCTTT. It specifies CASSSWDSGNTEAFF. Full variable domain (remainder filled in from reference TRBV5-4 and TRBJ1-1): ETGVTQSPTHLIKTRGQQVTLRCSSQSGHNTVSWYQQALGQGPQFIFQYYREEENGRGNFPPRFSGLQFPNYSSELNVNALELDDSALYLCASSSWDSGNTEAFFGQGTRLTVV.